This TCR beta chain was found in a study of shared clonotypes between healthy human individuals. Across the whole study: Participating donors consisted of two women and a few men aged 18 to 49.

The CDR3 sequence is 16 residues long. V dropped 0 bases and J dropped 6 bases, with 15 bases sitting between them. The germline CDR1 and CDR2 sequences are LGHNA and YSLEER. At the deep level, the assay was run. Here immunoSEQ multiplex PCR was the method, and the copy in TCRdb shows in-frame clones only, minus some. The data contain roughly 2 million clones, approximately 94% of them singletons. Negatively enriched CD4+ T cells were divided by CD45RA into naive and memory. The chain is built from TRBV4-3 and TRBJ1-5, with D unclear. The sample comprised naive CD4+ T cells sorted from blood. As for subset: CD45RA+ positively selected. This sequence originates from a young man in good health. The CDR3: CASSQDRSTDFQPQHF. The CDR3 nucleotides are TGCGCCAGCAGCCAAGATAGATCGACGGATTTTCAGCCCCAGCATTTT.